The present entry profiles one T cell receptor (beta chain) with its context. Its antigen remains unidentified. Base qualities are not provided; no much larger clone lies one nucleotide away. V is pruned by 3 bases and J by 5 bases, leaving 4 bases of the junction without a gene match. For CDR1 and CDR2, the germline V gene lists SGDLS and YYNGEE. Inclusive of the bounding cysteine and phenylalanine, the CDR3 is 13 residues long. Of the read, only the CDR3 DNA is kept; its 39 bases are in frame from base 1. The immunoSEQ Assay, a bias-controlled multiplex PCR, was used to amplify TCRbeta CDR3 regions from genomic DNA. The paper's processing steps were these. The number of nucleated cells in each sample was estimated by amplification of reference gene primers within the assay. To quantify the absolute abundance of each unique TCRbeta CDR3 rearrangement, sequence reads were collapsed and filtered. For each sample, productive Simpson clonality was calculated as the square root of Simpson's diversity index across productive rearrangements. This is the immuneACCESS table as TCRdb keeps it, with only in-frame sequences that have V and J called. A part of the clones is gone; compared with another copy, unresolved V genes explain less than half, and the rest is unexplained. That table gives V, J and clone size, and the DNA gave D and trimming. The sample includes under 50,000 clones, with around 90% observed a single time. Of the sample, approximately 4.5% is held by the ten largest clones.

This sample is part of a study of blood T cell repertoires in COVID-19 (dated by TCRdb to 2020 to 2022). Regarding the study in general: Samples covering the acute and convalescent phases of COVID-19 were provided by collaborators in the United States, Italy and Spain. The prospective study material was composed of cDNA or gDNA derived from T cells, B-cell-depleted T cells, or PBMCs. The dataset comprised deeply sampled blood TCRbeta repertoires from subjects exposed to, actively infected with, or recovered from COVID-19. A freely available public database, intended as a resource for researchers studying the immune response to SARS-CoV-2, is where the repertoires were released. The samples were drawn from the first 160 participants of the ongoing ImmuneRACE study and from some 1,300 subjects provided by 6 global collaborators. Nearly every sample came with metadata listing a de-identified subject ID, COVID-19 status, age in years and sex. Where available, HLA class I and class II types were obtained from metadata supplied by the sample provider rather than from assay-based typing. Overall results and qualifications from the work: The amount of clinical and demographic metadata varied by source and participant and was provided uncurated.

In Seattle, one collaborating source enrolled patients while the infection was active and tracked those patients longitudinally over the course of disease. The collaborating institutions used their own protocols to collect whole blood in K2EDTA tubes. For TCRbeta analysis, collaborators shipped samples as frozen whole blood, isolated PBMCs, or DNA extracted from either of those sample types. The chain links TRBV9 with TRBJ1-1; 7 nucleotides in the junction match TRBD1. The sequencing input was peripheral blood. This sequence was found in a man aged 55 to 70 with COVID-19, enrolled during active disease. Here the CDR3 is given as CASSGKQGTEAFF. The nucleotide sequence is TGTGCCAGCAGCGGAAAACAGGGGACTGAAGCTTTCTTT.